The present entry profiles one TCR beta chain with its context. What it recognizes is unknown. The data were obtained in a study of beta chain features in type 1 diabetes. Findings and limits, study-wide: There was a moderate but significant shortening of TCRB CDR3s in all four CD4+ subsets of Type 1 diabetes patients.

cDNA synthesis used the whole RNA isolate, giving expressed TCRB sequences. TCRdb's copy holds only in-frame clones and misses some; the assay was immunoSEQ multiplex PCR. This table holds 640,000 or so clones, over 11% found once. Sequencing was carried out using naive CD4+ T cells from blood. The sequence derives from a man between 18 and 35 years old with type 1 diabetes.

The CDR3 protein is CASSPGTSPSEQFF. The CDR3 region has the DNA TGTGCCAGCAGCCCTGGGACTAGCCCAAGTGAGCAGTTCTTC. This sequence joins TRBV9 and TRBJ2-1, with TRBD2 identical over 9 bases. Germline V gene data show CDR1 as SGDLS and CDR2 as YYNGEE. The CDR3 totals 14 residues. J was trimmed by 9 bases and V by 4 bases; bases with no gene match: 8.